The rows below give T cell receptor beta chains drawn from one sample of a study of cytomegalovirus exposure and HLA in healthy donors. Libraries were prepared by immunoSEQ multiplex PCR; TCRdb keeps only in-frame clonotypes and omits some of them. Among under 150,000 clones listed, around 72% were seen once. Sequenced sample: PBMCs. The receptor source for this set is a man between 40 and 49 years old in good health and CMV-seronegative. The CDR3 runs from the conserved cysteine through the conserved F or W. A D gene is named only where the DNA matches it firmly. Size values are once, few and many counts, or a class for expanded clones, and some rows have none.

j_call d_call clone_size v_call cdr3_nt cdr3_aa
TRBJ2-5 - - TRBV4-1 TGCGCCAGCAGCCAAGGAGGTGTGGTACCAGAGACCCAGTACTTC CASSQGGVVPETQYF
TRBJ1-2 TRBD1 - TRBV19 TGTGCCAGTAATCCTGACAGGGATAACTATGGCTACACCTTC CASNPDRDNYGYTF
TRBJ1-5 TRBD1 - TRBV19 TGTGCCAGTACCAGGGACAGGGGAGCTAATCAGCCCCAGCATTTT CASTRDRGANQPQHF
TRBJ2-1 - once TRBV13 TGTGCCAGCAGCTTACTCCTGTACAATGAGCAGTTCTTC CASSLLLYNEQFF
TRBJ2-7 TRBD2 - TRBV5-6 TGTGCCAGCAGCTTACAACGAGGACTAGCGGGCGAGCAGTACTTC CASSLQRGLAGEQYF
TRBJ1-6 - - TRBV27 TGTGCCAGCAGAACAGGGAATTCACCCCTCCACTTT CASRTGNSPLHF
TRBJ1-1 - - TRBV28 TGTGCCAGCAGCTCTCCCGACAGGTCTGAAGCTTTCTTT CASSSPDRSEAFF
TRBJ1-1 - few TRBV6-5 TGTGCCAGCAGACAGGGTCGGACGGAAGCTTTCTTT CASRQGRTEAFF
TRBJ2-1 - - TRBV7-8 TGTGCCAGCAGCTTAGATTCACATGCCAGATACAATGAGCAGTTCTTC CASSLDSHARYNEQFF
TRBJ1-2 - few TRBV5-4 TGTGCCAGCAGCTCCTCGGGGGGCTACACCTTC CASSSSGGYTF
TRBJ2-5 TRBD1 - TRBV9 TGTGCCAGCAGCGTAGGGTTGGGACAGGGGTTAGAGACCCAGTACTTC CASSVGLGQGLETQYF
TRBJ1-5 - - TRBV6-1 TGTGCCAGCAGTGAATGGGCCAGCCCCTATCAGCCCCAGCATTTT CASSEWASPYQPQHF
TRBJ2-7 TRBD2 - TRBV4-1 TGCGCCAGCAGCCAAGTTGGGGCGGGGGGGGGCTACGAGCAGTACTTC CASSQVGAGGGYEQYF
TRBJ1-5 TRBD1 - TRBV19 TGTGCCAGTAGTTTTTCCGGGACAGGGGGCGTGGGCAATCAGCCCCAGCATTTT CASSFSGTGGVGNQPQHF
TRBJ1-2 - - TRBV14 TGTGCCAGCAGCCACGGCGGGGGCGGCATTTATGGCTACACCTTC CASSHGGGGIYGYTF
TRBJ1-3 - - TRBV27 TGTGCCAGCACGCCCCCGAGGGAGCCCGGAGGAAACACCATATATTTT CASTPPREPGGNTIYF
TRBJ2-1 TRBD1 - TRBV5-1 TGCGCCAGCAGCTTCGACAGGGATTGGGAGTTCTTC CASSFDRDWEFF
TRBJ2-3 - once TRBV7-6 TGTGCCAGCAGCCCTTACACCGATACGCAGTATTTT CASSPYTDTQYF
TRBJ2-3 TRBD2 - TRBV7-3 TGTGCCAGCAGCCCTAGACTAGCGGGGCGCAGCACAGATACGCAGTATTTT CASSPRLAGRSTDTQYF
TRBJ2-7 TRBD2 - TRBV10-2 TGCGCCAGCACCGGGCCCTCGGGGGGTCCGGAGGACGAGCAGTACTTC CASTGPSGGPEDEQYF
TRBJ2-7 - - TRBV10-2 TGCGCCACAACCCCTTACGTGGAGCACGAGCAGTACTTC CATTPYVEHEQYF
TRBJ1-1 - few TRBV4-1 TGCGCCAGCAGCCAACCAGTGAAGAACACTGAAGCTTTCTTT CASSQPVKNTEAFF
TRBJ2-2 TRBD2 - TRBV19 TGTGCCAGTAGTACCAGACTAGCGGGGACCGGGGAGCTGTTTTTT CASSTRLAGTGELFF
TRBJ1-6 TRBD1 few TRBV27 TGTGCCAGCAGGGGACAGGGACATAATTCACCCCTCCACTTT CASRGQGHNSPLHF
TRBJ1-5 - once TRBV23-1 TGCGCCAGCAGTCAACTGCGGTCCTACACTAGCAATCAGCCCCAGCATTTT CASSQLRSYTSNQPQHF
TRBJ1-2 - - TRBV5-1 TGCGCCAGCAGCTTGGAAGGGGTCTTCTATGGCTACACCTTC CASSLEGVFYGYTF
TRBJ2-5 - - TRBV19 TGTGCCAGTAGTATCGGACAACTGTACCAAGAGACCCAGTACTTC CASSIGQLYQETQYF
TRBJ2-4 - - TRBV18 TGTGCCAGCTCAGCCCGAGAGGGGGGGATCGTCAAAAACATTCAGTACTTC CASSAREGGIVKNIQYF
TRBJ2-7 TRBD1 - TRBV9 TGTGCCAGCAGCGTTGCCGGGACAGGGGGCGACGAGCAGTACTTC CASSVAGTGGDEQYF
TRBJ2-1 - - TRBV6-1 TGTGCCAGCAGTGGGTTGGGAGGGGGGGTCAATGAGCAGTTCTTC CASSGLGGGVNEQFF
TRBJ2-7 - - TRBV11-2 TGTGCCAGCAGCTTCGCCTACGAGCAGTACTTC CASSFAYEQYF
TRBJ2-1 - - TRBV5-1 TGCGCCAGCAGCGCAGACTGGAATGAGCAGTTCTTC CASSADWNEQFF
TRBJ1-1 TRBD1 - TRBV5-4 TGTGCCAGCAGCTTGCCGCAGGGGGAAATCGGCACTGAAGCTTTCTTT CASSLPQGEIGTEAFF
TRBJ2-5 TRBD2 few TRBV5-4 TGTGCCAGCAGCTCGGGGGGGGCGGGGAACCAAGGGACCCAGTACTTC CASSSGGAGNQGTQYF
TRBJ2-1 TRBD1 - TRBV5-1 TGCGCCAGCAGTAGAGGACAGGGGGACAATGAGCAGTTCTTC CASSRGQGDNEQFF
TRBJ2-3 TRBD2 once TRBV11-1 TGTGCCAGCAGCTTAGCTCGACTAGCGGACACAGATACGCAGTATTTT CASSLARLADTDTQYF
TRBJ1-5 TRBD1 - TRBV18 TGTGCCAGCTCACCCTGGACAGGAAATAATCAGCCCCAGCATTTT CASSPWTGNNQPQHF
TRBJ2-1 TRBD2 - TRBV28 TGTGCCAGCAGTTTCGGCGGGAGGGCCAAGAATGAGCAGTTCTTC CASSFGGRAKNEQFF
TRBJ2-2 - few TRBV4-1 TGCGCCAGCAGCCTGCTACGGCCCAGGGCGGGGACCGGGGAGCTGTTTTTT CASSLLRPRAGTGELFF
TRBJ1-5 TRBD1 - TRBV5-1 TGCGCCAGCAGCTTGGAACCGACAGGGGCAGGACAGCCCCAGCATTTT CASSLEPTGAGQPQHF